These 4 T cell receptor beta chains share one sample of origin, sequenced in a study of blood T cells in healthy people across ages. A second PCR, run for 7 to 11 cycles, used a sample-barcoded 5' primer plus a J-beta primer mix. MiXCR was run by TCRdb on the 5' RACE reads, yielding one entry per CDR3 protein. The sample shows 730,000 or so distinct CDR3 sequences, 35% to 45% of them seen only once. The sample taken for sequencing was blood. Receptor source: a woman aged 60-70 years in good health.

V gene TRBV20-1 combines with J gene TRBJ2-3, with 13 bases that match TRBD2. V dropped 6 bases and J dropped 4; count of bases not matched to a gene: 7. The CDR3 is 15 amino acids. CDR1 and CDR2 (germline): DFQATT, SNEGSKA (reference sequence). The CDR3 is CSARPGTSGADTQYF. Written as DNA, the CDR3 is TGCAGTGCGCGTCCCGGGACTAGCGGGGCAGATACGCAGTATTTT.

The chain is built from TRBV7-2 and TRBJ2-3; 7 positions match TRBD2. The CDR3 spans 13 residues. From germline, CDR1 is SGHTA and CDR2 FQGNSA. Losses at the gene ends were 7 bases for V and 8 bases for J; bases not matched to a gene: 9. The CDR3 spells CASTAGTGGTQYF. Here the CDR3 DNA reads TGTGCCAGCACGGCGGGGACGGGAGGTACGCAGTATTTT.

This chain uses TRBV20-1 with TRBJ2-1, with 10 bases matching TRBD2. Trimming at V came to 5 bases and at J to 8 bases, leaving 6 bases not matched to a gene. The germline V gene encodes CDR1 DFQATT and CDR2 SNEGSKA (reference sequence). CDR3 length: 13 residues. CDR3 residues: CSAERGGKDEQFF. The CDR3, as DNA: TGCAGTGCTGAGCGGGGGGGCAAGGATGAGCAGTTCTTC.

This clonotype was seen at least ten times. The chain has TRBV6-2 or TRBV6-3 and TRBJ2-7; 10 bases align to TRBD2. CDR3 length equals 16 residues. Germline V gene lookup returns CDR1 MNHEY and CDR2 SVGEGT. The J segment lost 1 base and the V segment lost 2 bases, leaving 5 bases of the junction unmatched. The CDR3 DNA reads as TGTGCCAGCAGTTACGGTGGACTAGCGGCATCCTACGAGCAGTACTTC. This encodes CASSYGGLAASYEQYF.